The next 21 T cell receptor beta chains were all read from a single sample in a study of persistence of HIV-infected CD4 T cells. Cells were stimulated with CMV-infected fibroblast lysates at approximately 10 ug/mL. CD40L/CD69 double-negative CD45RO-high memory CD4+ T cells were collected. No antigen has been assigned to these receptors. Sequencing used immunoSEQ version 4 in survey mode. The data were produced by immunoSEQ multiplex PCR, yet TCRdb's version contains in-frame clones alone and is incomplete. This table holds some 30,000 clones, 82% found once. Specimen: CD4+ T cells sorted from PBMCs after approximately 20-hour stimulation, collected from a patient who received antiretroviral therapy. The receptors here all came from an adult woman with HIV who was CMV-seropositive.

This clone has more than one count but fewer than ten. The V and J genes are TRBV5-1 and TRBJ2-1; D gene unclear. Trimming shortened V by 3 bases and J by 8 bases, and 6 bases separated the two germline ends. The CDR3 contains 11 residues. Per germline, CDR1 SGHRS and CDR2 YFSETQ. The DNA for the CDR3 is TGCGCCAGCAGCTCCCTGGATGAGCAGTTCTTC. It translates to CASSSLDEQFF.

The rearrangement joins TRBV10-2 to TRBJ1-3, with 10 positions matching TRBD1. CDR3 length: 18 amino acids. Germline CDR1 reads WSHSY; CDR2 reads SAAADI. V shed 10 bases, J shed 4 bases, and the junction held 19 bases outside the gene matches. The CDR3 DNA sequence: TGCGCCACCGACTCCCCCCGACAGGGGGCAGTGGAAGGAAACACCATATATTTT. It codes for CATDSPRQGAVEGNTIYF.

This sequence joins TRBV5-1 and TRBJ2-1, with D tentatively TRBD1 or TRBD2 (5 bases each). With 8 bases removed from V and 7 bases from J, the gap between germline ends came to 13 bases. Germline CDR1 and CDR2: SGHRS and YFSETQ. The CDR3 length is 12 residues. The CDR3 DNA is TGCGCCAGTCGAAGGGACGGGAATGAGCAGTTCTTC. The encoded protein is CASRRDGNEQFF.

This sequence joins TRBV7-6 and TRBJ2-7, with TRBD1 identical over 8 bases. The CDR3 covers 16 residues. Germline V gives CDR1 SGHVS, CDR2 FNYEAQ. V lost 4 bases, J lost 5 bases, and 13 bases stayed unmatched. DNA for the CDR3: TGTGCCAGCAGCTCTATCCCGGGACAGGTATCGCACGAGCAGTACTTC. Translation gives CASSSIPGQVSHEQYF. Full variable domain (missing parts from reference TRBV7-6 and TRBJ2-7): GAGVSQSPRYKVTKRGQDVALRCDPISGHVSLYWYRQALGQGPEFLTYFNYEAQQDKSGLPNDRFSAERPEGSISTLTIQRTEQRDSAMYRCASSSIPGQVSHEQYFGPGTRLTVT.

The chain joins TRBV10-3 to TRBJ2-7, with 10 bases identical to TRBD1. Unmatched junction bases numbered 11, after V lost 0 bases and J lost 0 bases. The length of the CDR3 is 19 residues. Germline lookup yields CDR1 ENHRY and CDR2 SYGVKD. The CDR3 loop is CAISESGTGVKSNSYEQYF. DNA for the CDR3: TGTGCCATCAGTGAGTCGGGGACAGGGGTAAAATCTAACTCCTACGAGCAGTACTTC.

The chain employs TRBV30 and TRBJ2-5, with D maybe TRBD2 (5 bases). The CDR3 totals 13 residues. The ends were cut back, 1 base at V and 6 bases at J, with 12 bases in the middle. From germline, CDR1 is GTSNPN and CDR2 SVGIG (reference sequence). CDR3 loop: CAWSGSIGKTQYF. In nucleotides, the CDR3 is TGTGCCTGGAGTGGGAGTATCGGGAAGACCCAGTACTTC. Full variable domain (outside the CDR3, taken from reference TRBV30 and TRBJ2-5): SQTIHQWPATLVQPVGSPLSLECTVEGTSNPNLYWYRQAAGRGLQLLFYSVGIGQISSEVPQNLSASRPQDRQFILSSKKLLLSDSGFYLCAWSGSIGKTQYFGPGTRLLVL.

V and J are TRBV5-1 and TRBJ1-6; possibly TRBD1 for D (6 bases). Germline lookup yields CDR1 SGHRS and CDR2 YFSETQ. The CDR3 runs 17 residues. V lost 0 bases to trimming and J lost 7 bases, with 17 bases between them. CDR3 sequence: CASSLGIRTEKNSPLHF. In DNA, the CDR3 is TGCGCCAGCAGCTTGGGGATTAGGACAGAGAAAAATTCACCCCTCCACTTT.

The rearrangement links TRBV6-5 to TRBJ1-5; D ambiguous. Germline values: CDR1 MNHEY, CDR2 SVGAGI. V was cut by 5 bases and J by 3 bases, with 14 bases left in between. This CDR3 comprises 15 residues. CDR3 protein: CASSPWEGYNQPQHF. The CDR3 DNA reads TGTGCCAGCAGTCCCTGGGAGGGATACAATCAGCCCCAGCATTTT.

The chain recombines TRBV10-3 with TRBJ1-1; no clear D gene. Trimming took 2 bases from V and 5 from J, leaving 12 bases between them. Germline lookup yields CDR1 ENHRY and CDR2 SYGVKD. There are 14 residues in the CDR3. The CDR3 sequence is CAISEVVGRTEAFF. The CDR3 DNA reads as TGTGCCATCAGTGAGGTCGTAGGGCGAACTGAAGCTTTCTTT.

The genes are TRBV12-3 or TRBV12-4 and TRBJ2-5, with no clear D. The CDR3 runs 11 residues. V was clipped by 3 bases and J by 5 bases, with 4 bases between them. The CDR3 loop is CASSLEETQYF. In DNA, the CDR3 is TGTGCCAGCAGTTTGGAGGAGACCCAGTACTTC.

The rearrangement links TRBV7-3 to TRBJ1-5, with 8 bases matching TRBD1. The CDR3 loop spans 16 amino acids. J lost 0 bases, V lost 4 bases, and 5 bases had no gene match. The germline V gene encodes CDR1 SGHTA and CDR2 FQGTGA. Here the CDR3 DNA reads TGTGCCAGCAGCTCGTGGACAGGGAATAGCAATCAGCCCCAGCATTTT. This codes for CASSSWTGNSNQPQHF. The whole variable domain, filled in from reference TRBV7-3 and TRBJ1-5, reads GAGVSQTPSNKVTEKGKYVELRCDPISGHTALYWYRQSLGQGPEFLIYFQGTGAADDSGLPNDRFFAVRPEGSVSTLKIQRTERGDSAVYLCASSSWTGNSNQPQHFGDGTRLSIL.

This sequence joins TRBV10-3 and TRBJ1-4; no reliable D call. From germline, CDR1 is ENHRY and CDR2 SYGVKD. V was shortened by 0 bases and J by 4 bases, with 9 bases between the two germline ends. CDR3 length: 15 residues. The chain's CDR3 is CAISESQLINEKLFF. The CDR3 nucleotides read TGTGCCATCAGTGAGTCCCAGCTTATTAATGAAAAACTGTTTTTT.

This clone showed up just once. The chain joins TRBV27 to TRBJ1-4; D gene unclear. The V end was cut by 9 bases, the J end by 9 bases, with 8 bases between. Germline CDR1 reads MNHEY; CDR2 reads SMNVEV (reference sequence). The CDR3 totals 10 residues. The CDR3 DNA is TGTGCCAGACCGGCCCAAAAACTGTTTTTT. Its protein product is CARPAQKLFF.

The chain has TRBV3-1 (or the pseudogene TRBV3-2) and TRBJ1-4; 7 nucleotides line up with TRBD1. Germline V CDR1 and CDR2: LGHDT, YNNKEL (reference sequence). J was trimmed by 10 bases and V by 1 base; bases with no gene match: 12. The CDR3 has 16 amino acids. In DNA, the CDR3 is TGTGCCAGCAGCCAAGCCACAGGGGAAGTTCTAGGAAAACTGTTTTTT. It is translated as CASSQATGEVLGKLFF.

The rearrangement links TRBV5-1 to TRBJ1-1; D unresolved. With 0 bases removed from V and 2 bases from J, the gap between germline ends came to 8 bases. Germline loops: CDR1 SGHRS, CDR2 YFSETQ. This CDR3 contains 14 residues. The chain's CDR3 is CASSLGQDNTEAFF. DNA for the CDR3: TGCGCCAGCAGCTTGGGCCAGGACAACACTGAAGCTTTCTTT.

V usage is TRBV7-8 and J usage is TRBJ2-7; D gene ambiguous. The CDR3 is 11 residues long. CDR1 SGHVS and CDR2 FQNEAQ come from the germline V gene. V lost 2 bases, J lost 3 bases, and 2 bases lay in between. For the CDR3, the DNA is TGTGCCAGCAGCTTAAGCTACGAGCAGTACTTC. This codes for CASSLSYEQYF.

This rearrangement joins TRBV29-1 to TRBJ2-2; no firm D call. V dropped 3 bases and J dropped 1 base, with 6 bases sitting between them. CDR1 is SQVTM, CDR2 ANQGSEA, per germline. This CDR3 spans 13 amino acids. CDR3 DNA sequence: TGCAGCGTTGACAGGAGGAACACCGGGGAGCTGTTTTTT. Translation: CSVDRRNTGELFF.

In this sample, this clone turned up once. The gene calls are TRBV19 and TRBJ1-5; D is uncertain. V shed 7 bases and J shed 0 bases, with 7 bases lying between them. The CDR3 is 13 residues long. Looked up from germline, CDR1 is LNHDA and CDR2 is SQIVND (reference sequence). The CDR3 reads CASTSYSNQPQHF. The CDR3 DNA sequence: TGTGCCAGTACGTCATATAGCAATCAGCCCCAGCATTTT.

The CDR3 region is CASSPARGRDEQYF. CDR3 coding DNA: TGTGCCAGCAGCCCCGCCCGGGGGAGGGACGAGCAGTACTTC. The rearrangement joins TRBV7-2 to TRBJ2-7, with TRBD2 matching over 7 bases. The length of the CDR3 is 14 residues. V trimming: 5 bases; J trimming: 5 bases; junction bases outside the gene matches: 9. Germline V gene sequence: CDR1 SGHTA, CDR2 FQGNSA.

This clone was found a few times. The gene calls are TRBV9 and TRBJ1-1; tentative D call: TRBD1 (6 bases). The V end was cut by 0 bases, the J end by 5 bases, with 20 bases between. The CDR3 contains 17 residues. Germline CDR1 reads SGDLS; CDR2 reads YYNGEE. CDR3 amino acids: CASSVGPGGEVGTEAFF. The CDR3 DNA follows: TGTGCCAGCAGCGTAGGGCCGGGGGGCGAGGTCGGGACTGAAGCTTTCTTT. The variable domain in full, completed from reference TRBV9 and TRBJ1-1, reads DSGVTQTPKHLITATGQRVTLRCSPRSGDLSVYWYQQSLDQGLQFLIQYYNGEERAKGNILERFSAQQFPDLHSELNLSSLELGDSALYFCASSVGPGGEVGTEAFFGQGTRLTVV.

This rearrangement joins TRBV7-2 to TRBJ2-3; D is uncertain. The V end was cut by 5 bases, the J end by 6 bases, with 9 bases between. Per the germline V gene, CDR1 is SGHTA and CDR2 is FQGNSA. The CDR3 covers 12 residues. This CDR3 reads CASSPGGDTQYF. The CDR3 bases are TGTGCCAGCAGCCCCGGTGGGGATACGCAGTATTTT.